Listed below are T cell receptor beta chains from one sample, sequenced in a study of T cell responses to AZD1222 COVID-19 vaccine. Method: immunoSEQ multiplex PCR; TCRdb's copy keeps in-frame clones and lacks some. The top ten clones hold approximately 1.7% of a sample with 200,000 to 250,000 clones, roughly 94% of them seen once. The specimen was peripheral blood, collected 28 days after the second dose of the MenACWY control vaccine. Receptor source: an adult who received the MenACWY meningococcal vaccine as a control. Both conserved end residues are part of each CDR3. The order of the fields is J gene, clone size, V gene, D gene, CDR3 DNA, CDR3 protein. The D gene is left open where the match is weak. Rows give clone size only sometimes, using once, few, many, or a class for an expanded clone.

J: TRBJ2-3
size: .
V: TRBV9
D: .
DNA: TGTGCCAGCAGCGTCCAGGCTGCGGGTAGCACAGATACGCAGTATTTT
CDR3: CASSVQAAGSTDTQYF

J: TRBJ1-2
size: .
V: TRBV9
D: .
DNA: TGTGCCAGCAGCGTAGGACAGCCAGACTACTATGGCTACACCTTC
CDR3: CASSVGQPDYYGYTF

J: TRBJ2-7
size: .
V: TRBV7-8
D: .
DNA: TGTGCCAGCAGCCCCGGGACGTACTACGAGCAGTACTTC
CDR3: CASSPGTYYEQYF

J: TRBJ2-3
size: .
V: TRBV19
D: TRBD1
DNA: TGTGCCAGTAGTATTGGGACAGCTGTCAGGGATACGCAGTATTTT
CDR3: CASSIGTAVRDTQYF

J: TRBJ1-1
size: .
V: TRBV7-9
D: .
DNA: TGTGCCAGCAGCTCCTCACCCGGGACATTGAACACTGAAGCTTTCTTT
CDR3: CASSSSPGTLNTEAFF

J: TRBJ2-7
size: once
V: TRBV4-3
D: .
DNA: TGCGCCAGCAGCCAAGTTGAGGGGGGGGCGGCCGAGCAGTACTTC
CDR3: CASSQVEGGAAEQYF

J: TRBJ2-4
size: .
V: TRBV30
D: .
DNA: TGTGCCTGGGCCTTGAAAGCCAAAAACATTCAGTACTTC
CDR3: CAWALKAKNIQYF

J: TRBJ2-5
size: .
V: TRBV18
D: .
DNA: TGTGCCAGCTCACCAAACGGGTACCAAGAGACCCAGTACTTC
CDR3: CASSPNGYQETQYF

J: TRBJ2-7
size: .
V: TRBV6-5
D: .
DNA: TGTGCCAGCAGTTACGACTGGCTCAGAGTGCAGTACTTC
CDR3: CASSYDWLRVQYF

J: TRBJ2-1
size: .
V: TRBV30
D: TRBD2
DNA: TGTGCCGGGGGGACGGGACTAGGCCCTTTCGATGAGCAGTTCTTC
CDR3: CAGGTGLGPFDEQFF

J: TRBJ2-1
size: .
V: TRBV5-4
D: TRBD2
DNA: TGTGCCAGCAGCATTCGGGGGGGCTCCTACAATGAGCAGTTCTTC
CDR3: CASSIRGGSYNEQFF

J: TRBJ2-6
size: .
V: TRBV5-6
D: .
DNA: TGTGCCAGCAGCTTGGAGACCCAGGACCTCTCTGGGGCCAACGTCCTGACTTTC
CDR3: CASSLETQDLSGANVLTF